Presented here are 14 T cell receptor beta chains from one specimen sequenced in a study of cytomegalovirus exposure and HLA in healthy donors (dated by TCRdb to about 2017). The method behind the library was the immunoSEQ multiplex PCR assay. For the multiplex PCR, a mixture combining 60 forward primers for TCR Vbeta segments and 13 reverse primers for TCR Jbeta segments was used. TCRdb mirrors the immuneACCESS table, restricted to in-frame sequences. Some clones are absent from its copies; in checked studies, under half trace to an unresolved V gene, and the reason for the others is unknown. The sample records roughly 200,000 clones, around four fifths of which are singletons. Of the sample, 2.7% falls within the top ten clones. Material: PBMCs. These receptors all come from a woman aged 60-75 years in good health and CMV-seropositive.

The V gene is TRBV7-2, the J gene TRBJ1-6, with a tentative D call TRBD1 (6 bases). V shed 5 bases and J shed 7 bases, with 12 bases lying between them. Germline V gives CDR1 SGHTA, CDR2 FQGNSA. The CDR3 covers 14 residues. The CDR3 sequence is CASSLRGANSPLHF. The CDR3 DNA reads TGTGCCAGCAGCCTTCGGGGGGCAAATTCACCCCTCCACTTT.

V is TRBV25-1 and J is TRBJ2-3; 11 bases line up with TRBD2. CDR1 and CDR2 (germline): MGHDK, SYGVNS. J lost 4 bases, V lost 6 bases, and 6 bases had no gene match. The CDR3 runs 15 residues. Here the CDR3 DNA reads TGTGCCAGCAGACATAGCGGGGGGGTAGCAGATACGCAGTATTTT. This sequence encodes CASRHSGGVADTQYF.

The chain recombines TRBV18 with TRBJ1-1; the D gene is possibly TRBD1 (6 bases). The length of the CDR3 is 17 residues. Germline assignment: CDR1 KGHSH and CDR2 LQKENI. V gave up 2 bases and J gave up 0 bases, with 16 bases separating them. The CDR3 protein is CASSPAGALVLNTEAFF. The DNA of the CDR3 is TGTGCCAGCTCACCAGCGGGGGCCCTTGTTTTGAACACTGAAGCTTTCTTT.

This clone was detected a few times. The V and J genes are TRBV7-2 and TRBJ2-1; weak D call: TRBD2 (7 bases). V lost 1 base and J lost 7, with 14 bases in between. The CDR3 covers 15 residues. Looked up from germline, CDR1 is SGHTA and CDR2 is FQGNSA. Here the CDR3 DNA reads TGTGCCAGCAGCTTAGGGGGGGAGGGGGAAAATGAGCAGTTCTTC. Residues: CASSLGGEGENEQFF.

This chain connects TRBV6-5 to TRBJ1-6; no reliable D call. The CDR3 length is 13 residues. CDR1 and CDR2 from the germline V gene are MNHEY and SVGAGI. V lost 2 bases to trimming and J lost 9 bases, with 8 bases between them. The CDR3 region has the DNA TGTGCCAGCAGTTACGAGGAGGGTTCACCCCTCCACTTT. This sequence encodes CASSYEEGSPLHF.

This chain links TRBV7-2 with TRBJ2-1; TRBD2 matches 8 bases. The CDR3 runs to 14 residues. The V and J ends lost 3 bases and 8 bases, in that order; junction bases with no gene match: 6. Germline V gene data show CDR1 as SGHTA and CDR2 as FQGNSA. DNA for the CDR3: TGTGCCAGCAGCTTGGGCGGGGGGATCGATGAGCAGTTCTTC. The encoded protein is CASSLGGGIDEQFF.

The chain uses TRBV5-1 and TRBJ2-2; 10 bases align to TRBD2. Germline CDR1 reads SGHRS; CDR2 reads YFSETQ. V was clipped by 2 bases and J by 6 bases; unmatched bases: 4. This CDR3 comprises 15 residues. The CDR3 DNA reads TGCGCCAGCAGCTTCCTAGCGGGAGAAGCCGGGGAGCTGTTTTTT. Protein product: CASSFLAGEAGELFF.

This clone showed up just a few times. J is TRBJ2-1 and V is TRBV4-3; 9 bases fit TRBD2. Looked up from germline, CDR1 is LGHNA and CDR2 is YSLEER. The CDR3 covers 14 residues. Trimming at V came to 2 bases and at J to 8 bases, leaving 4 bases not matched to a gene. CDR3 amino acids: CASSQQRGEDEQFF. CDR3 bases: TGCGCCAGCAGCCAACAGCGGGGGGAGGATGAGCAGTTCTTC.

V gene TRBV12-1 combines with J gene TRBJ2-5; the tabulated D call, TRBD2, remains unverified against the DNA. Gene TRBJ2-7 matches the end of the DNA better, so the J call may be wrong. TRBV12-1 represents a pseudogene. This CDR3 has 15 residues. The CDR3 protein is CASSLRGLAGDEQYF. DNA of the CDR3: TGTGCCAGCAGCCTCCGCGGACTAGCGGGAGACGAGCAGTACTTC.

This chain links TRBV14 with TRBJ1-1; D is perhaps TRBD1 (6 bases). CDR3 length: 15 residues. The germline V and J ends were trimmed by 5 bases and 2 bases, with 15 bases remaining between them. The germline V gene has CDR1 SGHDN and CDR2 FVKESK. CDR3 sequence reads: CASSTRQAINTEAFF. CDR3 in DNA: TGTGCCAGCAGCACCCGACAGGCGATTAACACTGAAGCTTTCTTT.

The chain links TRBV10-2 to TRBJ2-7; 9 bases agree with TRBD2. Germline lookup yields CDR1 WSHSY and CDR2 SAAADI. The CDR3 spans 14 residues. V lost 4 bases, J lost 2 bases, and 3 bases stayed unmatched. The CDR3, as DNA: TGCGCCAGCAGTGCTAGCGGGGTAACCTACGAGCAGTACTTC. As protein: CASSASGVTYEQYF.

The chain couples TRBV6-4 to TRBJ2-3; D might be TRBD2 (6 bases). Trimming left V 4 bases short and J 0 bases short, with 8 bases between. Per the germline V gene, CDR1 is MRHNA and CDR2 is SNTAGT. The CDR3 runs 14 residues. CDR3 region: CASSVGTSTDTQYF. In nucleotides, the CDR3 is TGTGCCAGCAGTGTAGGGACTAGCACAGATACGCAGTATTTT.

The V call is TRBV5-1, the J call TRBJ2-7; TRBD2 matches at 16 bases. This CDR3 contains 16 residues. The trim removed 4 bases at V and 6 bases at J, leaving 7 bases unmatched. CDR1 and CDR2 from the germline V gene are SGHRS and YFSETQ. CDR3 DNA: TGCGCCAGCAGCCGAGGGACTAGCGGGAGGGCCTCCGAGCAGTACTTC. Translation: CASSRGTSGRASEQYF.

This chain joins TRBV29-1 and TRBJ1-2; D not certain. The CDR3 consists of 13 residues. The germline gives CDR1 SQVTM, CDR2 ANQGSEA. V gave up 3 bases and J gave up 4 bases, with 12 bases separating them. The CDR3 DNA is TGCAGCGTTGATCGGAAGACGGGCTATGGCTACACCTTC. Protein product: CSVDRKTGYGYTF. The full variable domain, in which reference TRBV29-1 and TRBJ1-2 provide the parts outside the CDR3, is SAVISQKPSRDICQRGTSLTIQCQVDSQVTMMFWYRQQPGQSLTLIATANQGSEATYESGFVIDKFPISRPNLTFSTLTVSNMSPEDSSIYLCSVDRKTGYGYTFGSGTRLTVV.